The 30 T cell receptor beta chains below were found in one sample sequenced in a study of blood T cell repertoires in COVID-19. The protocol was immunoSEQ multiplex PCR, while the TCRdb copy is restricted to in-frame clones and leaves out a portion. This sample has a few hundred thousand clones, with around 84% found just once. The sample comprised PBMCs or T cells enriched from blood (not recorded which). The receptors shown here come from a young man with acute COVID-19.

The chain combines TRBV27 with TRBJ2-1, with 7 bases identical to TRBD1. CDR1 is MNHEY, CDR2 SMNVEV, per germline (reference sequence). This CDR3 is 14 amino acids long. With 8 bases clipped from V and 2 bases from J, the junction kept 6 bases outside the gene matches. CDR3 amino acids: CASSLGTAYNEQFF. The CDR3 nucleotides read TGTGCCAGCTCCCTCGGGACAGCCTACAATGAGCAGTTCTTC.

The chain is built from TRBV6-5 and TRBJ1-2, with 12 bases matching TRBD1. Trimming at V came to 9 bases and at J to 7 bases, leaving 12 bases not matched to a gene. The germline V gene encodes CDR1 MNHEY and CDR2 SVGAGI. CDR3 length: 15 residues. The chain's CDR3 is CASQGGTGGSGGYTF. The CDR3 nucleotides read TGTGCCAGTCAAGGCGGGACAGGGGGCTCCGGTGGCTACACCTTC.

The rearrangement joins TRBV6-4 to TRBJ2-3; 11 bases agree with TRBD2. In germline, CDR1 is MRHNA, CDR2 SNTAGT. V lost 2 bases, J lost 6 bases, and 7 bases stayed unmatched. This CDR3 comprises 16 residues. CDR3 protein: CASSDRLAGGQDTQYF. The CDR3 region has the DNA TGTGCCAGCAGTGACAGGCTAGCGGGGGGCCAGGATACGCAGTATTTT.

V usage is TRBV19 and J usage is TRBJ1-1, with TRBD1 matching 8 bases. The CDR3 has 11 amino acids. The V and J ends lost 8 bases and 7 bases, in that order; junction bases with no gene match: 3. Germline loops: CDR1 LNHDA, CDR2 SQIVND (reference sequence). The DNA of the CDR3 is TGTGCCAGTGAGGACAGGGTTGAAGCTTTCTTT. Translating gives CASEDRVEAFF.

V is TRBV3-1 (or the pseudogene TRBV3-2) and J is TRBJ2-1; TRBD2 matches at 14 bases. The CDR3 is 16 amino acids. Germline assignment: CDR1 LGHDT and CDR2 YNNKEL (reference sequence). V shed 4 bases and J 8 bases; nucleotides not matched to a gene: 7. CDR3 bases: TGTGCCAGCAGCCGAACCGGGACTAGCGGGAGCCATGAGCAGTTCTTC. Translation gives CASSRTGTSGSHEQFF.

V is TRBV28 and J is TRBJ1-3; TRBD1 is a possible D gene (5 bases). The CDR3 spans 13 residues. The germline V gene has CDR1 MDHEN and CDR2 SYDVKM. Trimming took off 5 bases at V and 4 bases at J, with 9 bases between the two ends. In nucleotides, the CDR3 is TGTGCCAGCAGTGTAAACAGGGGAAACACCATATATTTT. Its translation: CASSVNRGNTIYF. The complete variable domain, with remaining parts taken from reference TRBV28 and TRBJ1-3, reads DVKVTQSSRYLVKRTGEKVFLECVQDMDHENMFWYRQDPGLGLRLIYFSYDVKMKEKGDIPEGYSVSREKKERFSLILESASTNQTSMYLCASSVNRGNTIYFGEGSWLTVV.

As DNA, the CDR3 is TGTGCCAGCAGTGACGGGGGACGACTGGCCTACGAGCAGTACGTC. It yields the protein CASSDGGRLAYEQYV. The chain carries TRBV6-2 or TRBV6-3 and TRBJ2-7; D might be TRBD2 (6 bases). Trimming removed 5 bases at V and 2 bases at J, with 16 bases between. CDR1 is MNHEY, CDR2 SVGEGT, per germline. The CDR3 covers 15 residues.

Regarding this clone: This CDR3 is also generated by other DNA sequences in the sample. The chain joins TRBV11-2 to TRBJ2-1; 11 bases fit TRBD2. CDR3 length: 15 amino acids. The germline CDR1 and CDR2 sequences are SGHAT and FQNNGV. Unmatched junction bases numbered 1, after V lost 2 bases and J lost 4 bases. CDR3 nucleotides: TGTGCCAGCAGCTTACTAGCGGGGGGTTACAATGAGCAGTTCTTC. Translation: CASSLLAGGYNEQFF.

The chain carries TRBV24-1 and TRBJ1-2; TRBD1 aligns across 7 bases. Trimming cost V 4 bases and J 6 bases; bases outside gene matches: 13. Germline CDR1 reads KGHDR; CDR2 reads SFDVKD. There are 16 residues in the CDR3. The CDR3 reads CATSDRQTTGRNGYTF. The CDR3 nucleotides read TGTGCCACCAGTGACCGCCAGACGACAGGGAGGAATGGCTACACCTTC.

The CDR3, as DNA: TGTGCCAGCAGCTTAAGGACAGCGTCCTATAATTCACCCCTCCACTTT. Its translation is CASSLRTASYNSPLHF. This rearrangement joins TRBV7-2 to TRBJ1-6, with a possible D match to TRBD1 (6 bases). V lost 2 bases and J lost 1, with 9 bases in between. The germline V gene encodes CDR1 SGHTA and CDR2 FQGNSA. The length of the CDR3 is 16 residues.

J is TRBJ1-1 and V is TRBV28, with 10 nucleotides matching TRBD1. Trimming at V came to 8 bases and at J to 4 bases, leaving 4 bases not matched to a gene. The CDR3 length is 13 residues. The germline V gene encodes CDR1 MDHEN and CDR2 SYDVKM. The CDR3 bases are TGTGCCAGCTGGGACAGGGGTTTCACTGAAGCTTTCTTT. Amino acid sequence: CASWDRGFTEAFF. The variable domain in full, completed from reference TRBV28 and TRBJ1-1, reads DVKVTQSSRYLVKRTGEKVFLECVQDMDHENMFWYRQDPGLGLRLIYFSYDVKMKEKGDIPEGYSVSREKKERFSLILESASTNQTSMYLCASWDRGFTEAFFGQGTRLTVV.

The rearrangement uses TRBV6-2 or TRBV6-3 and TRBJ2-2, with 7 bases fitting TRBD1. This CDR3 comprises 17 residues. Looked up from germline, CDR1 is MNHEY and CDR2 is SVGEGT. V lost 4 bases and J lost 7; bases outside the gene matches: 15. For the CDR3, the DNA is TGTGCCAGCAGTTCCCCGTTCGACAGGGCATCCGGCGGGGAGCTGTTTTTT. Translated, it gives CASSSPFDRASGGELFF.

V is TRBV11-2 and J is TRBJ2-6; 10 bases are shared with TRBD2. This CDR3 is 18 amino acids long. Germline V gives CDR1 SGHAT, CDR2 FQNNGV. J lost 0 bases, V lost 3 bases, and 5 bases had no gene match. The chain's CDR3 is CASSFLAGDYSGANVLTF. CDR3 bases: TGTGCCAGCAGCTTCCTAGCGGGGGATTACTCTGGGGCCAACGTCCTGACTTTC.

This clone was found once. Germline is not matched at one junction end, which may reflect a read error. The chain employs TRBV5-1 and TRBJ2-3, with 7 bases fitting TRBD1. The CDR3 extends over 15 amino acids. Germline values: CDR1 SGHRS, CDR2 YFSETQ. For the CDR3, the DNA is TGTGCCAGCAGGGTACCCGGACAGGCGCGGGATACGCAGTATTTT. It encodes CASRVPGQARDTQYF.

V and J are TRBV5-4 and TRBJ1-1; 7 bases are a match to TRBD1. V was clipped by 6 bases and J by 1 base; unmatched bases: 6. In germline, CDR1 is SGHNT, CDR2 YYREEE (reference sequence). The CDR3 covers 14 residues. The CDR3: CASKTGNSNTEAFF. In DNA form, the CDR3 reads TGTGCCAGCAAGACAGGGAACTCGAACACTGAAGCTTTCTTT.

This clone was picked up one time. The gene calls are TRBV28 and TRBJ2-7; 10 bases agree with TRBD1. Losses at the gene ends were 3 bases for V and 7 bases for J; bases not matched to a gene: 12. This CDR3 comprises 16 residues. From germline, CDR1 is MDHEN and CDR2 SYDVKM. CDR3 in amino acids: CASSFTGQGRAWEQYV. CDR3 sequence (DNA): TGTGCCAGCAGTTTTACGGGACAGGGGCGCGCTTGGGAGCAGTACGTC.

The V and J genes are TRBV19 and TRBJ2-5; 7 bases map to TRBD2. Trimming took 9 bases from V and 4 from J; bases not matched to a gene: 8. The CDR3 is 13 amino acids. CDR1 is LNHDA and CDR2 is SQIVND in the germline V gene (reference sequence). The CDR3 DNA follows: TGTGCCAGCTCCGGAGGGAGGGGAGAGACCCAGTACTTC. Protein sequence: CASSGGRGETQYF.

This chain connects TRBV25-1 to TRBJ1-5; 8 nucleotides align to TRBD1. The germline V gene has CDR1 MGHDK and CDR2 SYGVNS. The CDR3 is made up of 15 amino acids. V trimming: 5 bases; J trimming: 0 bases; junction bases outside the gene matches: 3. CDR3 in amino acids: CASSPGQGSNQPQHF. CDR3 coding DNA: TGTGCCAGCAGTCCTGGACAGGGTAGCAATCAGCCCCAGCATTTT.

The rearrangement joins TRBV4-3 to TRBJ1-1; weak D call: TRBD1 (6 bases). This CDR3 has 15 amino acids. V lost 0 bases and J lost 1, with 9 bases in between. Germline-derived CDR1 and CDR2 are LGHNA and YSLEER. This CDR3 reads CASSQDTGRNTEAFF. The CDR3, as DNA: TGCGCCAGCAGCCAAGATACAGGGCGGAACACTGAAGCTTTCTTT.

This clone was found a few times. The rearrangement links TRBV6-4 to TRBJ2-5, with 9 bases aligning to TRBD2. CDR1 and CDR2 from the germline V gene are MRHNA and SNTAGT. CDR3 length: 15 residues. With 9 bases clipped from V and 1 base from J, the junction kept 9 bases outside the gene matches. The CDR3 is CASSRGSGGQETQYF. Written as DNA, the CDR3 is TGTGCCAGTAGCCGGGGTAGCGGGGGCCAAGAGACCCAGTACTTC.

This chain joins TRBV4-3 and TRBJ2-4; D is unresolved. Trimming stripped 0 bases from V and 4 bases from J, with 13 bases between. CDR1 is LGHNA and CDR2 is YSLEER in the germline V gene. This CDR3 region has 16 residues. The CDR3 sequence: CASSQEGAASKNIQYF. The CDR3 nucleotides are TGCGCCAGCAGCCAAGAAGGTGCGGCCAGTAAAAACATTCAGTACTTC.

This clone has only one observation. The chain uses TRBV6-5 and TRBJ1-1, with D possibly TRBD1 on 6 matching bases. Germline V gene data show CDR1 as MNHEY and CDR2 as SVGAGI. Trimming removed 6 bases at V and 1 base at J, with 12 bases between. The length of the CDR3 is 14 residues. CDR3 sequence: CASRLGQQNTEAFF. The CDR3 DNA follows: TGTGCCAGCAGATTGGGACAACAGAACACTGAAGCTTTCTTT.

This clone was counted a single time. Mismatch with germline at one junction end may stem from a read error. This chain links TRBV28 with TRBJ1-1; 12 positions match TRBD1. Germline loops: CDR1 MDHEN, CDR2 SYDVKM. This CDR3 is built from 14 residues. CDR3 sequence: CVSGTGGLNTEAFF. The CDR3 region has the DNA TGCGTCTCCGGGACAGGGGGCTTGAACACTGAAGCTTTCTTT.

CDR3 in amino acids: CASSIPNTGELFF. The CDR3 DNA sequence: TGTGCCAGTTCTATTCCGAACACCGGGGAGCTGTTTTTT. The rearrangement joins TRBV7-3 to TRBJ2-2; unclear D gene. Germline-derived CDR1 and CDR2 are SGHTA and FQGTGA. The CDR3 runs to 13 residues. Between the trimmed V and J ends, which lost 9 bases and 0 bases, there was a span of 8 bases. The entire variable domain, with the rest obtained from reference TRBV7-3 and TRBJ2-2, is as follows: GAGVSQTPSNKVTEKGKYVELRCDPISGHTALYWYRQSLGQGPEFLIYFQGTGAADDSGLPNDRFFAVRPEGSVSTLKIQRTERGDSAVYLCASSIPNTGELFFGEGSRLTVL.

The chain is built from TRBV19 and TRBJ2-2, with a tentative D call TRBD2 (5 bases). Germline V gene sequence: CDR1 LNHDA, CDR2 SQIVND (reference sequence). The CDR3 consists of 16 residues. Between the trimmed V and J ends, which lost 3 bases and 4 bases, there was a span of 15 bases. CDR3 sequence (DNA): TGTGCCAGTAGTATTGGAGGTTCTGGGCGCACCGGGGAGCTGTTTTTT. Residues: CASSIGGSGRTGELFF.

Note on this clone: The junction differs from germline at one of its ends, possibly a read error. This rearrangement joins TRBV5-1 to TRBJ2-2; D unresolved. This CDR3 contains 15 residues. Germline assignment: CDR1 SGHRS and CDR2 YFSETQ. The CDR3 loop is CASSFRTANTGELFF. Here the CDR3 DNA reads TGTGCCAGCAGCTTCCGCACAGCCAACACCGGGGAGCTGTTTTTT.

The CDR3 DNA sequence: TGCGCCAGCAGCCAACCGCCATCGGGGGGAAACACTGAAGCTTTCTTT. Its protein product is CASSQPPSGGNTEAFF. The J gene is TRBJ1-1, the V gene TRBV4-1; D might be TRBD1 (5 bases). CDR1 is MGHRA and CDR2 is YSYEKL in the germline V gene. The ends were cut back, 2 bases at V and 2 bases at J, with 15 bases in the middle. The length of the CDR3 is 16 residues.

This sequence joins TRBV10-3 and TRBJ1-3; D might be TRBD1 (6 bases). Germline CDR1 is ENHRY and CDR2 is SYGVKD. The CDR3 extends over 17 amino acids. Trimming stripped 2 bases from V and 0 bases from J, with 14 bases between. For the CDR3, the DNA is TGTGCCATCAGTGAGGGCCCAGGGGCTACCTCTGGAAACACCATATATTTT. As protein: CAISEGPGATSGNTIYF.

The table lists this clone with a count of one. This rearrangement joins TRBV5-6 to TRBJ1-3; possibly TRBD1 for D (5 bases). CDR3 length: 15 residues. Trimming took 0 bases from V and 0 from J, leaving 7 bases between them. Germline V gives CDR1 SGHDT, CDR2 YYEEEE. The CDR3 loop is CASSLAGGSGNTIYF. CDR3 DNA sequence: TGTGCCAGCAGCTTGGCCGGGGGCTCTGGAAACACCATATATTTT.

The chain employs TRBV6-5 and TRBJ2-7; D unclear. The CDR3 length is 13 residues. CDR1 is MNHEY and CDR2 is SVGAGI in the germline V gene. Trimming pared 6 bases from V and 7 bases from J, leaving 16 bases between. The CDR3 DNA reads TGTGCCAGCAGCCCCCCGGTCTCAGGTGAGCAGTACGTC. Its protein is CASSPPVSGEQYV.